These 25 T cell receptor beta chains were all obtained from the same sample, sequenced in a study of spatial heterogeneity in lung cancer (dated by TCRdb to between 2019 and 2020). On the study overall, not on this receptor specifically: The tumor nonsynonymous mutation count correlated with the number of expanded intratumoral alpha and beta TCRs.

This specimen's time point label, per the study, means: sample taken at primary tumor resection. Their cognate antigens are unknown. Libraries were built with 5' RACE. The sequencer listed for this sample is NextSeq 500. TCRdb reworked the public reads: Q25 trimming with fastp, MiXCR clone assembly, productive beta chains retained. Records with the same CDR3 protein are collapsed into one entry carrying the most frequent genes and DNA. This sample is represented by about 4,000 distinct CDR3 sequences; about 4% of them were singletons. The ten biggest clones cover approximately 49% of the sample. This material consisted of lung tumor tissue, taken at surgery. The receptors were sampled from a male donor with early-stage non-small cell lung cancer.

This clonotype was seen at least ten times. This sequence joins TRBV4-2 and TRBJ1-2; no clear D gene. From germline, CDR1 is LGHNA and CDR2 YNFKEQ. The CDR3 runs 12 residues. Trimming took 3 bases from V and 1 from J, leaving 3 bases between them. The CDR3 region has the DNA TGTGCCAGCAGCCAGGATAACTATGGCTACACCTTC. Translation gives CASSQDNYGYTF.

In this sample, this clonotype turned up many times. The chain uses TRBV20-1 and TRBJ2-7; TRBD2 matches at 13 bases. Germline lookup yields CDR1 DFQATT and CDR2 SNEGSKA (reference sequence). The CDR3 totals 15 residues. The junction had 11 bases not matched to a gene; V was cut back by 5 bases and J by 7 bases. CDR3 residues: CSAERLAGGLGEQYF. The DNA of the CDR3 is TGCAGTGCTGAGAGACTAGCGGGGGGCCTAGGGGAGCAGTACTTC.

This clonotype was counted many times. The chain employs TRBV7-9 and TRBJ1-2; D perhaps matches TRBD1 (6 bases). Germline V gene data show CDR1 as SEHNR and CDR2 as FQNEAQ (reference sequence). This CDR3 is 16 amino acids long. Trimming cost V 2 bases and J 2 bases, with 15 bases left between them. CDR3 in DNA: TGTGCCAGCAGCTTATGGGAACGGCAGGGGAACTATGGCTACACCTTC. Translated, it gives CASSLWERQGNYGYTF.

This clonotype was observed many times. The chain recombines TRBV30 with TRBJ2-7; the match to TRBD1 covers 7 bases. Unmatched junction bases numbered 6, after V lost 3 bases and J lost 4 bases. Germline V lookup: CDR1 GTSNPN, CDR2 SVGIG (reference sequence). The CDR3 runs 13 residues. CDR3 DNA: TGTGCCTGGAGCGGACAGGATCGGTACGAGCAGTACTTC. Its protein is CAWSGQDRYEQYF.

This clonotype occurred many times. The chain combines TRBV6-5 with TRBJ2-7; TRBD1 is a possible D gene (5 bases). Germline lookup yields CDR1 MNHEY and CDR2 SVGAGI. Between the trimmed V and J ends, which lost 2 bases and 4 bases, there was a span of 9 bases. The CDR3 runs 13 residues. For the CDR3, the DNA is TGTGCCAGCAGTTACCTTAAGGGGTACGAGCAGTACGTC. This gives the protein CASSYLKGYEQYV.

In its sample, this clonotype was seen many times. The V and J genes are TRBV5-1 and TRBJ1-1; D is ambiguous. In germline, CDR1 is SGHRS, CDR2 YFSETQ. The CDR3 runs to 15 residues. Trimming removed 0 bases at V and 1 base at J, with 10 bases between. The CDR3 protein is CASSLGVHWNTEAFF. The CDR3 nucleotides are TGCGCCAGCAGCTTGGGTGTACATTGGAACACTGAAGCTTTCTTT.

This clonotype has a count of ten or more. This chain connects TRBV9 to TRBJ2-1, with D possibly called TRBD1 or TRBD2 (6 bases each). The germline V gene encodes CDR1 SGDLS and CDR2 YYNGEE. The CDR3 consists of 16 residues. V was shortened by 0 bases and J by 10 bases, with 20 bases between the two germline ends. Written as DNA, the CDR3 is TGTGCCAGCAGCGTAGACGACAGGTCAAGGGAGGAAGAGCAGTTCTTC. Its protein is CASSVDDRSREEEQFF. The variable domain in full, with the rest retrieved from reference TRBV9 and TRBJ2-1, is DSGVTQTPKHLITATGQRVTLRCSPRSGDLSVYWYQQSLDQGLQFLIQYYNGEERAKGNILERFSAQQFPDLHSELNLSSLELGDSALYFCASSVDDRSREEEQFFGPGTRLTVL.

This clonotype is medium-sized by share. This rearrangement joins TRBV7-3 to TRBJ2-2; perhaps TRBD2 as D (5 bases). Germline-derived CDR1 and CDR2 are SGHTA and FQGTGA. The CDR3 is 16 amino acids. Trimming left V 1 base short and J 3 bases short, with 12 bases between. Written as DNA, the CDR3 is TGTGCCAGCAGCTTAAATCCGGGATCGGACACCGGGGAGCTGTTTTTT. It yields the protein CASSLNPGSDTGELFF.

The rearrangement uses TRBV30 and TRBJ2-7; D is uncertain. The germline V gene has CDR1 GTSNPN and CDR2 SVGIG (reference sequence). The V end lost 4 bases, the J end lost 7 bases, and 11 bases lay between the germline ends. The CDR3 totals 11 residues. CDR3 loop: CAWMRSWEQYV. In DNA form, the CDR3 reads TGTGCCTGGATGAGGTCATGGGAGCAGTACGTC.

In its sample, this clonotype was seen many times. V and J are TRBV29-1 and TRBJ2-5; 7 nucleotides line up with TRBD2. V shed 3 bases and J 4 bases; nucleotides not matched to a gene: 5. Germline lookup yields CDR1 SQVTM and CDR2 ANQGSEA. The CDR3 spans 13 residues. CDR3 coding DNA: TGCAGCGTTGAGGTTGGGGGGGGAGAGACCCAGTACTTC. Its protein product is CSVEVGGGETQYF.

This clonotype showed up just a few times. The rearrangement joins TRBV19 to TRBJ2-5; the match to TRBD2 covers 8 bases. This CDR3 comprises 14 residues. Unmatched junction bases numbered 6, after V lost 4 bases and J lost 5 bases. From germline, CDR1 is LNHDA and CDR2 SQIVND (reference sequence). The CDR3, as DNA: TGTGCCAGTAGTACCGGGACTAGTCCGGAGACCCAGTACTTC. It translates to CASSTGTSPETQYF.

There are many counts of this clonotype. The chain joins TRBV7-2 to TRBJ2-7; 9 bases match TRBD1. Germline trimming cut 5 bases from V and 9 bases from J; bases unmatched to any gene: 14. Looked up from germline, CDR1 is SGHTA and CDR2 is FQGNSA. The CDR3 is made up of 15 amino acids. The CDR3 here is CASSPGQGYYERQYF. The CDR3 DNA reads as TGTGCCAGCAGCCCGGGACAGGGATACTACGAGCGGCAGTACTTC.

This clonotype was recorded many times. The CDR3 sequence: CASGLIVDTQYF. CDR3 DNA: TGTGCTAGTGGTCTTATAGTGGATACGCAGTATTTT. The chain has TRBV12-5 and TRBJ2-3; D call uncertain. V lost 5 bases to trimming and J lost 6 bases, with 9 bases between them. This CDR3 has 12 residues. Germline loops: CDR1 LGHNT, CDR2 FRNRAP.

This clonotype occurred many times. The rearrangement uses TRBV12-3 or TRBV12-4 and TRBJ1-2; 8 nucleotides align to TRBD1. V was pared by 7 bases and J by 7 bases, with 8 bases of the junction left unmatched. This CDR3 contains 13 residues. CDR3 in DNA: TGTGCCAGCACCTTCGGACAGGGCAGTGGCTACACCTTC. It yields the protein CASTFGQGSGYTF.

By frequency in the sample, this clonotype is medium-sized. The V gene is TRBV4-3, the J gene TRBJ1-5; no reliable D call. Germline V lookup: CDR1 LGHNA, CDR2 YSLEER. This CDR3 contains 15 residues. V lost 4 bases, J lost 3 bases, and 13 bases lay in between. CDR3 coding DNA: TGCGCCAGCAGCCTATGGTATAGGGCCAATCAGCCCCAGCATTTT. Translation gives CASSLWYRANQPQHF.

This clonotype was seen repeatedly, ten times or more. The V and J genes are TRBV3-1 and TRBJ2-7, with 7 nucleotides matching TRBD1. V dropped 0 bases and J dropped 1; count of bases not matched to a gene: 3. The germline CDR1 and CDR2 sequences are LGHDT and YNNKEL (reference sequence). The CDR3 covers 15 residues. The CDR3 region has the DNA TGTGCCAGCAGCCAAGAGCCGGGACAGTCCTACGAGCAGTACTTC. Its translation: CASSQEPGQSYEQYF.

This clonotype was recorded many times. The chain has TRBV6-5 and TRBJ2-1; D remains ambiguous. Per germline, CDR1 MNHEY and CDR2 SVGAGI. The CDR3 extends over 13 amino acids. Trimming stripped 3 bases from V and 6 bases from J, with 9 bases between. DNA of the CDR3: TGTGCCAGCAGTTATTGGAAGGGCAATGAGCAGTTCTTC. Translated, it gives CASSYWKGNEQFF.

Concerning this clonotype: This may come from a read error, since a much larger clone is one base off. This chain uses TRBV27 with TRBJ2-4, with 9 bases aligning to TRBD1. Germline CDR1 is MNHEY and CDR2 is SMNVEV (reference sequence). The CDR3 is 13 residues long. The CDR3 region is CASKDRGKNTQYF. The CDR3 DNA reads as TGTGCCAGCAAGGACAGGGGCAAAAACACTCAGTACTTC.

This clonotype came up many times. The CDR3 region is CASSRGLAGGQETQYF. The DNA of the CDR3 is TGTGCCAGCAGCCGAGGGCTAGCGGGGGGTCAAGAGACCCAGTACTTC. The V call is TRBV7-2, the J call TRBJ2-5; 11 bases fit TRBD2. The CDR3 is 16 residues long. V lost 5 bases, J lost 2 bases, and 7 bases stayed unmatched. The V gene's germline CDR1 is SGHTA and CDR2 FQGNSA.

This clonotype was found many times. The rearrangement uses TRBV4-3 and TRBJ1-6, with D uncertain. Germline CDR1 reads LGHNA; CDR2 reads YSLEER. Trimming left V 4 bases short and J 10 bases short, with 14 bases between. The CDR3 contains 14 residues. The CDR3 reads CASSREGGVSPLHF. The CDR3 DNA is TGCGCCAGCAGCCGGGAGGGTGGGGTATCACCCCTCCACTTT.

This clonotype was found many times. The CDR3 loop reads CASSQDWGTGLETQYF. CDR3 DNA: TGTGCCAGCAGCCAAGATTGGGGGACAGGGTTGGAGACCCAGTACTTC. The chain recombines TRBV4-2 with TRBJ2-5, with 9 nucleotides matching TRBD1. The CDR3 runs to 16 residues. After removal of 0 bases from V and 5 bases from J, the junction contained 7 bases not matched to a gene. Germline-derived CDR1 and CDR2 are LGHNA and YNFKEQ.

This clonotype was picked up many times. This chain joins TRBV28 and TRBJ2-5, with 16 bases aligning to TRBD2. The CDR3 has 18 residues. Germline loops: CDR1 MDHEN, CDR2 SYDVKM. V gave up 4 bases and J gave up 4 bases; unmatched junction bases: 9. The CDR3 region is CASSSPGTSGGARETQYF. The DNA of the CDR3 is TGTGCCAGCAGTTCCCCGGGGACTAGCGGGGGGGCTCGAGAGACCCAGTACTTC.

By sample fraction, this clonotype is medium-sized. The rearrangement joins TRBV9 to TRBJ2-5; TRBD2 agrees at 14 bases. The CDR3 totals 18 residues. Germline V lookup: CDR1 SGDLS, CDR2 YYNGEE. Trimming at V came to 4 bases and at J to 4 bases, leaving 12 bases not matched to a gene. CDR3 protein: CASSSGGLAGGTSETQYF. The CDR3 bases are TGTGCCAGCAGCTCAGGAGGACTAGCGGGAGGCACGTCAGAGACCCAGTACTTC.

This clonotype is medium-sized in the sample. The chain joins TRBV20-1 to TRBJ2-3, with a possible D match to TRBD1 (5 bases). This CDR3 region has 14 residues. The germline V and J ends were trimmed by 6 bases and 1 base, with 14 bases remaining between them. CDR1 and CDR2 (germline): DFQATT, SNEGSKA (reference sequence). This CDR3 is CSAPRADGTDTQYF. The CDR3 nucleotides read TGCAGTGCCCCCAGGGCGGACGGCACAGATACGCAGTATTTT.

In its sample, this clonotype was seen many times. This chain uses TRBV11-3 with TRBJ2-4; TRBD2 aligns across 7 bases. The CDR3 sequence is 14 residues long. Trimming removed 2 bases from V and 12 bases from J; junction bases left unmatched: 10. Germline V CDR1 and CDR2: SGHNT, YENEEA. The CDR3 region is CASSLLGEGSSQYF. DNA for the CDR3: TGTGCCAGCAGCTTACTCGGGGAGGGTAGCAGTCAGTACTTC.